The 17 T cell receptor beta chains listed next were all sequenced from one sample in a study of blood T cell repertoires in COVID-19. The table came from immunoSEQ multiplex PCR; TCRdb's copy has only in-frame clones and leaves some out. The sample contains approximately 53,000 clones, roughly 87% of which appear only once. Material for sequencing was peripheral blood. Receptor source: a woman aged 80 or over with COVID-19, enrolled during active disease.

The chain has TRBV15 and TRBJ1-2; the D gene is possibly TRBD1 (5 bases). This CDR3 spans 15 amino acids. The germline CDR1 and CDR2 sequences are LNHNV and YYDKDF (reference sequence). V dropped 0 bases and J dropped 2 bases, with 10 bases sitting between them. The CDR3 DNA is TGTGCCACCAGCAGAGATTCCAGACAGAACTATGGCTACACCTTC. This gives the protein CATSRDSRQNYGYTF.

The V and J genes are TRBV5-5 and TRBJ1-1, with 9 bases matching TRBD1. Germline V lookup: CDR1 SGHKS, CDR2 YYEKEE (reference sequence). Trimming at V came to 4 bases and at J to 0 bases, leaving 7 bases not matched to a gene. The CDR3 totals 16 residues. The CDR3 loop reads CASSIGQGFMNTEAFF. Here the CDR3 DNA reads TGTGCCAGCAGCATCGGACAGGGGTTCATGAACACTGAAGCTTTCTTT.

The rearrangement uses TRBV30 and TRBJ1-5, with D tentatively TRBD1 (6 bases). Trimming stripped 5 bases from V and 4 bases from J, with 9 bases between. Per the germline V gene, CDR1 is GTSNPN and CDR2 is SVGIG (reference sequence). The CDR3 loop spans 12 amino acids. In nucleotides, the CDR3 is TGTGCCTGGTCTAGGGGGAATCAGCCCCAGCATTTT. This codes for CAWSRGNQPQHF.

The count of this clone is one. This sequence joins TRBV6-5 and TRBJ2-5, with 10 bases aligning to TRBD2. The V gene's germline CDR1 is MNHEY and CDR2 SVGAGI. There are 14 residues in the CDR3. With V trimmed by 8 bases and J by 4 bases, 7 bases remained unmatched. The CDR3 sequence is CASLSGGAGETQYF. The DNA of the CDR3 is TGTGCCAGCCTAAGCGGGGGGGCCGGAGAGACCCAGTACTTC.

V is TRBV4-2 and J is TRBJ1-4; 9 nucleotides align to TRBD1. The CDR3 is 15 residues long. Trimming cost V 0 bases and J 7 bases; bases outside gene matches: 3. Germline V gene sequence: CDR1 LGHNA, CDR2 YNFKEQ. This CDR3 reads CASSQDGTGTEKLFF. The CDR3 nucleotides read TGTGCCAGCAGCCAAGATGGGACAGGGACTGAAAAACTGTTTTTT.

In this sample, this clone turned up once. The CDR3 DNA reads as TGCGCCAGCAGCTTGAGCGGCGTCTATAATTCACCCCTCCACTTT. Its translation: CASSLSGVYNSPLHF. The chain carries TRBV5-1 and TRBJ1-6; D call uncertain. The CDR3 length is 15 residues. The germline V gene has CDR1 SGHRS and CDR2 YFSETQ. The V end lost 1 base, the J end lost 3 bases, and 8 bases lay between the germline ends. Using reference TRBV5-1 and TRBJ1-6 for the parts outside the CDR3, the full variable domain is KAGVTQTPRYLIKTRGQQVTLSCSPISGHRSVSWYQQTPGQGLQFLFEYFSETQRNKGNFPGRFSGRQFSNSRSEMNVSTLELGDSALYLCASSLSGVYNSPLHFGNGTRLTVT.

The chain recombines TRBV9 with TRBJ2-3; TRBD1 might be the D (5 bases). The V end lost 1 base, the J end lost 0 bases, and 6 bases lay between the germline ends. CDR1 is SGDLS, CDR2 YYNGEE, per germline. The CDR3 is 14 residues long. CDR3 loop: CASSVRTSTDTQYF. Written as DNA, the CDR3 is TGTGCCAGCAGCGTAAGGACAAGCACAGATACGCAGTATTTT.

The rearrangement joins TRBV3-1 (or the pseudogene TRBV3-2) to TRBJ1-5; D remains ambiguous. The CDR3 spans 14 residues. Trimming pared 2 bases from V and 5 bases from J, leaving 10 bases between. Germline values: CDR1 LGHDT, CDR2 YNNKEL (reference sequence). The CDR3 bases are TGTGCCAGCAGCCAAACCTCAAGAGATCAGCCCCAGCATTTT. Its protein product is CASSQTSRDQPQHF.

V usage is TRBV4-1 and J usage is TRBJ1-4; TRBD1 might be the D (6 bases). CDR1 is MGHRA, CDR2 YSYEKL, per germline. Trimming removed 0 bases at V and 14 bases at J, with 13 bases between. The CDR3 is 13 residues long. The CDR3 reads CASSQEGDTFLFF. In nucleotides, the CDR3 is TGCGCCAGCAGCCAAGAGGGGGACACGTTCCTGTTTTTT.

The rearrangement links TRBV19 to TRBJ1-5; possibly TRBD1 for D (5 bases). CDR3 size: 15 residues. Germline CDR1 and CDR2: LNHDA and SQIVND (reference sequence). Deletions cut 8 bases from V and 6 bases from J, with 20 bases between. The CDR3 region is CASGNLGGVGQPQHF. The CDR3 DNA follows: TGTGCCAGTGGTAACTTGGGGGGGGTTGGTCAGCCCCAGCATTTT.

The chain has TRBV30 and TRBJ2-2, with 11 bases aligning to TRBD2. V dropped 3 bases and J dropped 4; count of bases not matched to a gene: 1. The CDR3 contains 14 residues. Germline V gene data show CDR1 as GTSNPN and CDR2 as SVGIG (reference sequence). This chain's CDR3 is CAWRLAGGTGELFF. The CDR3 coding sequence is TGTGCCTGGAGGCTAGCGGGGGGCACCGGGGAGCTGTTTTTT.

The rearrangement links TRBV7-8 to TRBJ2-5; 10 bases fit TRBD1. Germline V CDR1 and CDR2: SGHVS, FQNEAQ. V dropped 5 bases and J dropped 4; count of bases not matched to a gene: 4. The length of the CDR3 is 14 residues. The CDR3 DNA sequence: TGTGCCAGCAGCGGACGGGACAGGGGAGAGACCCAGTACTTC. Its protein product is CASSGRDRGETQYF.

This clone was counted once. This chain links TRBV11-2 with TRBJ2-1; D gene uncertain. Germline assignment: CDR1 SGHAT and CDR2 FQNNGV. The CDR3 runs 17 residues. Trimming took off 1 base at V and 5 bases at J, with 18 bases between the two ends. The CDR3 here is CASSLGLRALKDNEQFF. Written as DNA, the CDR3 is TGTGCCAGCAGCTTAGGCCTACGAGCGCTCAAGGACAATGAGCAGTTCTTC.

The chain's CDR3 is CASSPLGTVGNTIYF. CDR3 bases: TGTGCCAGCAGTCCTTTGGGGACTGTAGGAAACACCATATATTTT. J is TRBJ1-3 and V is TRBV6-5; tentative D call: TRBD1 (5 bases). CDR1 is MNHEY, CDR2 SVGAGI, per germline. The V gene lost 5 bases and the J gene lost 4 bases, with 15 bases spanning the gap. The CDR3 length is 15 residues.

This rearrangement joins TRBV3-1 (or the pseudogene TRBV3-2) to TRBJ1-5; D might be TRBD1 (6 bases). The CDR3 contains 14 residues. Trimming removed 3 bases at V and 1 base at J, with 7 bases between. Germline assignment: CDR1 LGHDT and CDR2 YNNKEL (reference sequence). The CDR3 region is CASSHGQSNQPQHF. Written as DNA, the CDR3 is TGTGCCAGCAGCCATGGACAGAGCAATCAGCCCCAGCATTTT.

The chain recombines TRBV12-5 with TRBJ1-1; no firm D call. Looked up from germline, CDR1 is LGHNT and CDR2 is FRNRAP. The CDR3 is 12 amino acids. V lost 8 bases to trimming and J lost 5 bases, with 12 bases between them. CDR3 region: CASSTPGTEAFF. CDR3 bases: TGTGCTAGTAGCACCCCGGGAACTGAAGCTTTCTTT.

This clone was recorded only once. The V and J genes are TRBV11-2 and TRBJ1-2; D is ambiguous. The CDR3 is made up of 15 amino acids. The germline gives CDR1 SGHAT, CDR2 FQNNGV. Trimming pared 3 bases from V and 7 bases from J, leaving 18 bases between. Here the CDR3 reads CASSFTLRGQFGYTF. The CDR3 DNA sequence: TGTGCCAGCAGCTTCACACTCCGGGGTCAGTTTGGCTACACCTTC.